This entry is about one T cell receptor beta chain. Its antigen is still unknown. V lost 2 bases to trimming and J lost 8 bases, with 7 bases between them. Germline lookup yields CDR1 SGHRS and CDR2 YFSETQ. CDR3 size: 11 residues. This sample stems from a study of T cell responses to AZD1222 COVID-19 vaccine. Findings of the study overall: Nearly half of spike-specific TCRs reportedly target unmutated variant regions. Clonal diversity was possibly underestimated, and white British individuals and females predominated among donors. Spike-specific TCR depth and breadth grew after two AZD1222 doses.

This table comes from immunoSEQ multiplex PCR, and its TCRdb copy is limited to in-frame clones, with some not included. The sample records 120,000 or so clones, around 90% being singletons. V and J are TRBV5-1 and TRBJ1-1; D call uncertain. The receptor was isolated from an adult in good health. The material sequenced was peripheral blood, taken on day 0 of AZD1222 vaccination. CDR3 in DNA: TGCGCCAGCAGCTTTAACTCCGAAGCTTTCTTT. Amino acids: CASSFNSEAFF.